The 10 T cell receptor beta chains below all came from one sample that was sequenced in a study of brain T cells in children with intractable seizures. Sequencing was performed with immunoSEQ multiplex PCR; in TCRdb, only in-frame clones are kept and a portion is missing. The repertoire holds approximately 41,000 clones, with 80% to 95% as singletons. The source material was peripheral blood, sampled at surgery. Receptors originate from a girl aged 2-10 years with tuberous sclerosis and intractable seizures.

This clone was counted once. The chain combines TRBV2 with TRBJ1-1; D remains unclear. CDR1 is SNHLY, CDR2 FYNNEI, per germline. V was shortened by 4 bases and J by 4 bases, with 7 bases between the two germline ends. The CDR3 is 12 residues long. The CDR3 here is CASSAWGTEAFF. The DNA for the CDR3 is TGTGCCAGCAGTGCCTGGGGCACTGAAGCTTTCTTT.

This chain joins TRBV7-9 and TRBJ1-5, with D uncertain. The CDR3 is 14 amino acids. Deletions cut 3 bases from V and 0 bases from J, with 6 bases between. Germline V gives CDR1 SEHNR, CDR2 FQNEAQ (reference sequence). The CDR3 DNA is TGTGCCAGCAGCTTTGTAGATAGCAATCAGCCCCAGCATTTT. It is translated as CASSFVDSNQPQHF. Looking up the rest from reference TRBV7-9 and TRBJ1-5 gives the full variable domain: DTGVSQNPRHKITKRGQNVTFRCDPISEHNRLYWYRQTLGQGPEFLTYFQNEAQLEKSRLLSDRFSAERPKGSFSTLEIQRTEQGDSAMYLCASSFVDSNQPQHFGDGTRLSIL.

The chain uses TRBV12-3 or TRBV12-4 and TRBJ1-1; unclear D gene. Trimming removed 9 bases at V and 0 bases at J, with 11 bases between. The CDR3 extends over 13 amino acids. The CDR3 spells CASKLAMNTEAFF. The CDR3 DNA follows: TGTGCCAGTAAATTAGCCATGAACACTGAAGCTTTCTTT.

The chain is built from TRBV5-6 and TRBJ1-4; D perhaps matches TRBD1 (5 bases). Trimming removed 5 bases from V and 3 bases from J, with 11 bases in between. Germline lookup yields CDR1 SGHDT and CDR2 YYEEEE. The CDR3 is made up of 14 amino acids. This CDR3 reads CASRGLGANEKLFF. The CDR3, as DNA: TGTGCCAGCAGGGGGTTAGGGGCTAATGAAAAACTGTTTTTT. Full variable domain (outside the CDR3, taken from reference TRBV5-6 and TRBJ1-4): DAGVTQSPTHLIKTRGQQVTLRCSPKSGHDTVSWYQQALGQGPQFIFQYYEEEERQRGNFPDRFSGHQFPNYSSELNVNALLLGDSALYLCASRGLGANEKLFFGSGTQLSVL.

This chain connects TRBV11-2 to TRBJ2-2; 7 bases align to TRBD2. Germline loops: CDR1 SGHAT, CDR2 FQNNGV. There are 16 residues in the CDR3. After removal of 1 base from V and 5 bases from J, the junction contained 7 bases not matched to a gene. CDR3 DNA sequence: TGTGCCAGCAGCTTAGGACGGGGCGGGGGAACCGGGGAGCTGTTTTTT. Its protein product is CASSLGRGGGTGELFF.

The rearrangement uses TRBV6-5 and TRBJ1-2, with 8 bases aligning to TRBD1. The trim removed 4 bases at V and 3 bases at J, leaving 10 bases unmatched. The CDR3 totals 16 residues. Germline V gives CDR1 MNHEY, CDR2 SVGAGI. The CDR3 DNA reads TGTGCCAGCAGTTCCGGGATTACGGGACAGGACTATGGCTACACCTTC. Its protein is CASSSGITGQDYGYTF.

The chain uses TRBV7-9 and TRBJ1-1; D remains ambiguous. The CDR3 spans 14 residues. From germline, CDR1 is SEHNR and CDR2 FQNEAQ (reference sequence). V was shortened by 5 bases and J by 1 base, with 11 bases between the two germline ends. CDR3 sequence (DNA): TGTGCCAGCAGCCTCGCGGAAGAGAACACTGAAGCTTTCTTT. Amino acid sequence: CASSLAEENTEAFF.

The chain carries TRBV7-3 and TRBJ2-6; D uncertain. There are 18 residues in the CDR3. V was trimmed by 5 bases and J by 0 bases, leaving 17 bases between them. Germline V lookup: CDR1 SGHTA, CDR2 FQGTGA. This chain's CDR3 is CASSPRGNSGSGANVLTF. In nucleotides, the CDR3 is TGTGCCAGCAGCCCCCGTGGCAATTCCGGCTCTGGGGCCAACGTCCTGACTTTC.

The rearrangement links TRBV5-1 to TRBJ1-6, with TRBD1 as a possible D gene (5 bases). This CDR3 region has 15 residues. Germline V gene lookup returns CDR1 SGHRS and CDR2 YFSETQ. Trimming took 2 bases from V and 7 from J, leaving 13 bases between them. This CDR3 reads CASSFGQGTNSPLHF. The CDR3 DNA sequence: TGCGCCAGCAGCTTCGGTCAGGGAACGAATTCACCCCTCCACTTT.

The J gene is TRBJ2-3, the V gene TRBV9; possible D gene TRBD2, 5 bases. CDR3 length: 15 residues. Trimming removed 3 bases at V and 1 base at J, with 12 bases between. Germline-derived CDR1 and CDR2 are SGDLS and YYNGEE. As DNA, the CDR3 is TGTGCCAGCAGCGCCGGACCGCGGGGCACAGATACGCAGTATTTT. This sequence encodes CASSAGPRGTDTQYF.